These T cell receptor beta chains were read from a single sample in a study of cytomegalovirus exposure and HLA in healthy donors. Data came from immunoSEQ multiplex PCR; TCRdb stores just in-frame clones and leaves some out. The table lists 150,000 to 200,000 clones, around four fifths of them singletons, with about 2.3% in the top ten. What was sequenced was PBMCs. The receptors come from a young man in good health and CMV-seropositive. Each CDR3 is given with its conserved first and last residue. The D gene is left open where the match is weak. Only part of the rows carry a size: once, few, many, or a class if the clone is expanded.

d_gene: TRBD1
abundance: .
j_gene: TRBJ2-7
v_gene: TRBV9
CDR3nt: TGTGCCAGCAGCGTAGCGGGACAGGGCCCCTACGAGCAGTACTTC
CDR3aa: CASSVAGQGPYEQYF

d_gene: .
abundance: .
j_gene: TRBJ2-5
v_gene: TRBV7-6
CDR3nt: TGTGCCAGCAGCCCCTCGCGGGGAGAGACCCAGTACTTC
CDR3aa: CASSPSRGETQYF

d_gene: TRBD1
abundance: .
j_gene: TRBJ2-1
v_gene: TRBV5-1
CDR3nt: TGCGCCAGCAGCGTCCGGGACAGTAATTACAATGAGCAGTTCTTC
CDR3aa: CASSVRDSNYNEQFF

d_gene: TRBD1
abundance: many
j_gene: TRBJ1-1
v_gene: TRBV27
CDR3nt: TGTGCCAGCAGTGGATGGGACAGAGACACTGAAGCTTTCTTT
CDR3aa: CASSGWDRDTEAFF

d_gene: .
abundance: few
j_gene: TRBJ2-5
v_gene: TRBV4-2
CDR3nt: TGTGCCAGCAGCACCAGGGGAGAGACCCAGTACTTC
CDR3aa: CASSTRGETQYF

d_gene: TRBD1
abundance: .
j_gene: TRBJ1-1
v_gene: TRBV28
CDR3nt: TGTGCCAGCAGTTGGGACAGGGTCTCGGGGGACACTGAAGCTTTCTTT
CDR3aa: CASSWDRVSGDTEAFF

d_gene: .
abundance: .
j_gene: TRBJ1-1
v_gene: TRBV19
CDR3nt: .
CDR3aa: CASSIVGQGAMVFF

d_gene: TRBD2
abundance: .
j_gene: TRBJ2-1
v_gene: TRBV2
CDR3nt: TGTGCCAGCAGTGAATCCCTAGCGGGGGCCTACAATGAGCAGTTCTTC
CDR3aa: CASSESLAGAYNEQFF

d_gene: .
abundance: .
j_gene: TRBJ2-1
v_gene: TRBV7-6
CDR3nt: TGTGCCAGCAGCTTTCGGGAAATCTACAATGAGCAGTTCTTC
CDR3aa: CASSFREIYNEQFF

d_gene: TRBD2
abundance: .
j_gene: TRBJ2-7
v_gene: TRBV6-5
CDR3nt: TGTGCCAGCAGTTACCCCGGGGCTAGCGGGTCCTACGAGCAGTACTTC
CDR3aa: CASSYPGASGSYEQYF

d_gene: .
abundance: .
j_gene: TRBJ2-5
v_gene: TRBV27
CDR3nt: TGTGCCAGCAGTTTATCCGTTGTGGAGACCCAGTACTTC
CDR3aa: CASSLSVVETQYF

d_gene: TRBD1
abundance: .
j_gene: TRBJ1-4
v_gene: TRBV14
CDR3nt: TGTGCCAGCAGCCGTTGGACAGGGCGGGATGAAAAACTGTTTTTT
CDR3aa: CASSRWTGRDEKLFF

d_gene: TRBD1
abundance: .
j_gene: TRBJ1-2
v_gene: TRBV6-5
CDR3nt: TGTGCCAGCAGCCGACAGGGGAGCTATGGCTACACCTTC
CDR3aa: CASSRQGSYGYTF

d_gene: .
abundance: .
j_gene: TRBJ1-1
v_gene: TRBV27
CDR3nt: TGTGCCAGCAGTTTATGGAGGGGTGAAGCTTTCTTT
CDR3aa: CASSLWRGEAFF

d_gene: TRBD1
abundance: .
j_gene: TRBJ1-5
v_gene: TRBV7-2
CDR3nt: TGTGCCAGCAGAAGGGCAGGGGGGATAGTTAGCAATCAGCCCCAGCATTTT
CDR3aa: CASRRAGGIVSNQPQHF

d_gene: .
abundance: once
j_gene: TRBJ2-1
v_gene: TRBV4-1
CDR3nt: TGCGCCAGCAGCCAAGCGAGGGAAAACCCCTACAATGAGCAGTTCTTC
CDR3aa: CASSQARENPYNEQFF

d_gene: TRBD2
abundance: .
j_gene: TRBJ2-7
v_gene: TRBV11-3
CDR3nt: TGTGCCAGCAGCTTAACGAGCGGGGTCCCCTCCTACGAGCAGTACTTC
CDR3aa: CASSLTSGVPSYEQYF

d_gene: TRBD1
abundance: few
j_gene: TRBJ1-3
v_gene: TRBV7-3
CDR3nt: TGTGCCAGCAGCCGAGACAGGGGTGCTGGAAACACCATATATTTT
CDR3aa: CASSRDRGAGNTIYF

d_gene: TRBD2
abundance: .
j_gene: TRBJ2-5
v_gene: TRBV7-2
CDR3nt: TGTGCCAGCAGCTTCATGGTGCTAGCGGGGGGGGGAGAGACCCAGTACTTC
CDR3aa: CASSFMVLAGGGETQYF

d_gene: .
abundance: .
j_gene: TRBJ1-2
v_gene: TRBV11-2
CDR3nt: TGTGCCAGCAGCTTAGATCTAAGCTATGGCTACACCTTC
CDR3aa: CASSLDLSYGYTF

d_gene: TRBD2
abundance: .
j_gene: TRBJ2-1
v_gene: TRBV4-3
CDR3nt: TGCGCCAGCAGCCGGGGAGCGGGGGGAATCGATGAGCAGTTCTTC
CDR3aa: CASSRGAGGIDEQFF

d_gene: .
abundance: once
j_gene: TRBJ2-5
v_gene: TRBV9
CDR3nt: TGTGCCAGCAGCGTAGTTGGAGGAATGATGGAGACCCAGTACTTC
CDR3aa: CASSVVGGMMETQYF

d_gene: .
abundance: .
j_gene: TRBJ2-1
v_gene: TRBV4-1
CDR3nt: TGCGCCAGCAGCCAAGATGGGGGGAAACCGTTCTTC
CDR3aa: CASSQDGGKPFF

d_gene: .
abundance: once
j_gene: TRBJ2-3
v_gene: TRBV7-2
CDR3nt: TGTGCCAGCAGCGCGGTAGCGGTCGGAGCAGATACGCAGTATTTT
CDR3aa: CASSAVAVGADTQYF

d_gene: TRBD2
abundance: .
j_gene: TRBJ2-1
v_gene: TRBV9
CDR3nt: TGTGCCAGCAGCGTGGCTAGCGGGACCTACAATGAGCAGTTCTTC
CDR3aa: CASSVASGTYNEQFF

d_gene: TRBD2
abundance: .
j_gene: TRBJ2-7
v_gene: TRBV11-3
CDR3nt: TGTGCCAGCAGCTCCCGACTAGCGGGGGTGAACGAGCAGTACTTC
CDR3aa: CASSSRLAGVNEQYF

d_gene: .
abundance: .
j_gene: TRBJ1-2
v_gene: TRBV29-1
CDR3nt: TGCAGCGTTGAAGCCTTCCTAGGGACCCAGGGGTGGTATGGCTACACCTTC
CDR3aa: CSVEAFLGTQGWYGYTF

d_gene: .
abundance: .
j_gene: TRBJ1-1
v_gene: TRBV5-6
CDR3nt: TGTGCCAGCAGCTTGGGACAGACCACTGAAGCTTTCTTT
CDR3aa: CASSLGQTTEAFF

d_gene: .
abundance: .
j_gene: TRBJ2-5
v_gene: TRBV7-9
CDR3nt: TGTGCCAGCAGCCGTGAAGAGACCCAGTACTTC
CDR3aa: CASSREETQYF

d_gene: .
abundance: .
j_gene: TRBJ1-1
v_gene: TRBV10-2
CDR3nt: TGCGCCAGCTGGACCAAGGGGAGGGAGACTGAAGCTTTCTTT
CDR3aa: CASWTKGRETEAFF

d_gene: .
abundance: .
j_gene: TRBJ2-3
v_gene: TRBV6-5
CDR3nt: TGTGCCAGCAGTAGCTCCCCCGATACGCAGTATTTT
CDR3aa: CASSSSPDTQYF

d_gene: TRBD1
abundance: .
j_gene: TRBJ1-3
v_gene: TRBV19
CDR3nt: TGTGCCACCCAGGACAGGGCTGGAAACACCATATATTTT
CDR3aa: CATQDRAGNTIYF

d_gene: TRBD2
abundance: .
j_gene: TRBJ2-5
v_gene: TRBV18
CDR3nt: TGTGCCAGCTCACCAAGGCCCGGGGGGGGGAAAGAGACCCAGTACTTC
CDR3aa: CASSPRPGGGKETQYF

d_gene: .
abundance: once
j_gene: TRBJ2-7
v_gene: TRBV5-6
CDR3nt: TGTGCCAGCAGCTTGGACCGGGACAACTCCTACGAGCAGTACTTC
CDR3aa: CASSLDRDNSYEQYF

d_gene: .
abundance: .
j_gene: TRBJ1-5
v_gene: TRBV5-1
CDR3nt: TGCGCCAGCAGCTTGGTCTCTGGGAGCCAGCCCCAGCATTTT
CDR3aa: CASSLVSGSQPQHF

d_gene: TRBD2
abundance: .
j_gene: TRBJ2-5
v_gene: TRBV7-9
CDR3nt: TGTGCCAGCAGCTTTAGCGGGGGGGAAGAGACCCAGTACTTC
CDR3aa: CASSFSGGEETQYF

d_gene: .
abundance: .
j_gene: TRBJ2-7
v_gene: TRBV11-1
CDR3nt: TGTGCCAGCAGGGGCTGGGACAAGCCCTACGAGCAGTACTTC
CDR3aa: CASRGWDKPYEQYF

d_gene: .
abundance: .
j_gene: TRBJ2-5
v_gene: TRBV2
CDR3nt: TGTGCCAGCGGGAGTGGCGGGGCGCGGGAGACCCAGTACTTC
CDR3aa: CASGSGGARETQYF

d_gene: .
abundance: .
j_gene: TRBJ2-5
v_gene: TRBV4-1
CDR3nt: TGCGCCAGCAGCCAAGTTTACAGACAACAAGAGACCCAGTACTTC
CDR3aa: CASSQVYRQQETQYF

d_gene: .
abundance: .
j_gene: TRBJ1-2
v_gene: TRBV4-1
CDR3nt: TGCGCCAGCAGCCGTGTCGGACAGAACTATGGCTACACCTTC
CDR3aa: CASSRVGQNYGYTF

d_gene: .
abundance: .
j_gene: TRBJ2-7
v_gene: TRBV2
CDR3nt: TGTGCCAGCAGCCCATCTTGGGGCGGCTACGAGCAGTACTTC
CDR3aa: CASSPSWGGYEQYF

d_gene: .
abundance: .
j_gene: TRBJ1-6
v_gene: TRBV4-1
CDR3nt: TGCGCCAGCAGCCCCGACGACGGGGGGGGCCTCCACTTT
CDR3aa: CASSPDDGGGLHF

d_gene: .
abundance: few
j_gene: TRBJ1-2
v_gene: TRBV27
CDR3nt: TGTGCCAGCTGGCGGGGGGACTATGGCTACACCTTC
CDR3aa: CASWRGDYGYTF

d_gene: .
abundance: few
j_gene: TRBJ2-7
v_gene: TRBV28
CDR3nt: TGTGCCAGCAGCTGGCGGGGGCCCTACGAGCAGTACTTC
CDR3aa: CASSWRGPYEQYF

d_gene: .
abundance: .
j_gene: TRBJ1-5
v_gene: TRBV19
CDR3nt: TGTGCCAGTAGTGCTTCAGGGATTCAGCCCCAGCATTTT
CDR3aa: CASSASGIQPQHF

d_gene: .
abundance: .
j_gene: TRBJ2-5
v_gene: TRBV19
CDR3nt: TGTGCCAGTGGCCCCTGGGCTGAGACCCAGTACTTC
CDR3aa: CASGPWAETQYF

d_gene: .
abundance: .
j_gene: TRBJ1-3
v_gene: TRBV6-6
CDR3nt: TGTGCCAGCAGTCTCGGCTCTGGAAACACCATATATTTT
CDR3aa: CASSLGSGNTIYF

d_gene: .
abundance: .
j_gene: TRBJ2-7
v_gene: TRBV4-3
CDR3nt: TGCGCCAGCAGCCAAGAAGGGGGAGTCTACGAGCAGTACTTC
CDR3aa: CASSQEGGVYEQYF

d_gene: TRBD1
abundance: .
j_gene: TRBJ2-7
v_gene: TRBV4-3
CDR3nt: TGCGCCAGCAGCCCAGGACAGGGGTCCTACGAGCAGTACTTC
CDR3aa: CASSPGQGSYEQYF

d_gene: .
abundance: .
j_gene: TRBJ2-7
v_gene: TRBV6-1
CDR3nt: TGTGCCAGCCACTCTTACGAGCAGTACTTC
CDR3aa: CASHSYEQYF

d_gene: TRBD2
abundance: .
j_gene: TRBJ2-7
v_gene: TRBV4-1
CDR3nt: TGCGCCAGCAGCCAAGAAAATGTCTTTGTGACGGGGGGTCGCTACGAGCAGTACTTC
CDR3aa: CASSQENVFVTGGRYEQYF

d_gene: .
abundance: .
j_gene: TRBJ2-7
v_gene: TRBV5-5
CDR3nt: TGTGCCAGCAGCAGGGACATCGAACTCTACGAGCAGTACTTC
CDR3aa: CASSRDIELYEQYF

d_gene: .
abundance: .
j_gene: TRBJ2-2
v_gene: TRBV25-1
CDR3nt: TGTGCCAGCAGTGAATTTAGGAGTAGGACCGGGGAGCTGTTTTTT
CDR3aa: CASSEFRSRTGELFF

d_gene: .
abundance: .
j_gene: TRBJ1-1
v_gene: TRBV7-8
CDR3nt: TGTGCCAGCAGCTCCCTCGGGAGAAACACTGAAGCTTTCTTT
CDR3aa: CASSSLGRNTEAFF

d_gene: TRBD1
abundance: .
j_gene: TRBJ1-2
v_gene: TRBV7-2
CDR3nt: TGTGCCAGCAGCTGGGGGGACAGGGGGAATTATGGCTACACCTTC
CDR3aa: CASSWGDRGNYGYTF

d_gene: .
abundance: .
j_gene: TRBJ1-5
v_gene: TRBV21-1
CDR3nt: TGTGCCAGCAGCAATTGGATACAGGGGCGCAATCAGCCCCAGCATTTT
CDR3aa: CASSNWIQGRNQPQHF

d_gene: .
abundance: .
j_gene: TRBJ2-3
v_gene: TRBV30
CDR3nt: TGTGCCTGGAGTGGTAGCAGAGCGAGAGATACGCAGTATTTT
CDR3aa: CAWSGSRARDTQYF

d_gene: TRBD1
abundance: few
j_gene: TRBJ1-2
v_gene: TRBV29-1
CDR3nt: TGCAGCGTTGAGGGACAGGGGGCGCGGGGCTACACCTTC
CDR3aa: CSVEGQGARGYTF

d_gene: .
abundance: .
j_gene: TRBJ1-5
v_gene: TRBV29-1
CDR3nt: TGCAGCGTTTCTTCACAGGCAGATCAGCCCCAGCATTTT
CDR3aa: CSVSSQADQPQHF